The clone carrying this TCR beta chain was recorded many times. Its antigen is still unknown. The TCRbeta library was prepared with unique molecular identifiers. TCRdb re-called the PCR reads with MiXCR, one entry per CDR3 protein. This table holds over 100,000 distinct CDR3 sequences, 4.5% to 7.5% found once. The sample originates from a study of T-cell reconstitution after alpha-beta-depleted transplantation in children. Findings and caveats of the study: The study reportedly traced alpha-beta T cells about two months after transplant to several hundred expanded graft clones. Elevated TCRbeta diversity at day 60 was traced, in some patients, to surviving recipient T cells and thymic progenitors. Hyperexpanded clones declined; after one year, newly produced T cells mostly supplied diversity.

The CDR3 has 12 residues. CDR1 is SGHTA, CDR2 FQGNSA, per germline. V lost 5 bases, J lost 4 bases, and 8 bases lay in between. The sequenced sample was PBMCs, mostly from graft donor cells, obtained 60 days after TCRalphabeta/CD19-depleted stem cell transplant. The chain has TRBV7-2 and TRBJ1-1; D unresolved. This clonotype originated in a female patient between 2 and 15 years old who had a stem cell transplant for Fanconi anemia, so the T cells may come from the graft donor. The CDR3 DNA is TGTGCCAGCAGCCAAAAGGCCACTGAAGCTTTCTTT. Translated: CASSQKATEAFF.